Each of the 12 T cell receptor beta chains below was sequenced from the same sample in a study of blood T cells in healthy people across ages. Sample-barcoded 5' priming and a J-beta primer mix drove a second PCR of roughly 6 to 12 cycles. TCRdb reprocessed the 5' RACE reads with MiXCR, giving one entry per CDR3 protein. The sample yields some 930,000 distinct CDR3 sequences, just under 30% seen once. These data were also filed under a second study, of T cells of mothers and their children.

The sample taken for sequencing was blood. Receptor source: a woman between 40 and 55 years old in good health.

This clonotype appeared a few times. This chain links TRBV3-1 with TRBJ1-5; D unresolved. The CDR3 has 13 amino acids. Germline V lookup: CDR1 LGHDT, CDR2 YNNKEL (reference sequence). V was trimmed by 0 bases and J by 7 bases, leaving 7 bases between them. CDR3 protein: CASSQDRSQPQHF. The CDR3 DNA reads TGTGCCAGCAGCCAAGACAGGTCCCAGCCCCAGCATTTT.

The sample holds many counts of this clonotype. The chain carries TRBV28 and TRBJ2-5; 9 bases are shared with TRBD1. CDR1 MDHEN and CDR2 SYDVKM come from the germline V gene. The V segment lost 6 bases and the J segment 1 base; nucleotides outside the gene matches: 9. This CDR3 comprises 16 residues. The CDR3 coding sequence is TGTGCCAGCAGCCGGGACAGGGAGTCGCTCCAAGAGACCCAGTACTTC. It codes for CASSRDRESLQETQYF. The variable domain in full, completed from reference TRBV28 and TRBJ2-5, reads DVKVTQSSRYLVKRTGEKVFLECVQDMDHENMFWYRQDPGLGLRLIYFSYDVKMKEKGDIPEGYSVSREKKERFSLILESASTNQTSMYLCASSRDRESLQETQYFGPGTRLLVL.

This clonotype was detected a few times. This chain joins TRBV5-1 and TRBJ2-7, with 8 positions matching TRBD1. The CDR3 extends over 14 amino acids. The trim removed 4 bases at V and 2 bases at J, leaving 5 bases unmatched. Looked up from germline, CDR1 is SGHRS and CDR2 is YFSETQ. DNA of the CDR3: TGCGCCAGCAGCAAGGGACAGGAGGCCTACGAGCAGTACTTC. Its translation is CASSKGQEAYEQYF.

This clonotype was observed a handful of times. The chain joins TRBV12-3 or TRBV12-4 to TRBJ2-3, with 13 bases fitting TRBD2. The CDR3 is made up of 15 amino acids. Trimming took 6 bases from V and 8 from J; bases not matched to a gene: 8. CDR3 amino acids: CASRPGTSGEGTQYF. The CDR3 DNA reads TGTGCCAGCAGGCCGGGGACTAGCGGGGAGGGTACGCAGTATTTT.

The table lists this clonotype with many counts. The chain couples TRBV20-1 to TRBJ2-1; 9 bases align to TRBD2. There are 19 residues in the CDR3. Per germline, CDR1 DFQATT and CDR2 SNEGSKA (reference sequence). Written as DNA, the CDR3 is TGCAGCACACGGATCCCGGGGGCTAGCGGGGTCACCTTCTACAATGAGCAGTTCTTC. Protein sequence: CSTRIPGASGVTFYNEQFF.

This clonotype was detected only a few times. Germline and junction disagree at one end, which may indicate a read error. CDR3 sequence: CASSSGSGTNYGHTF. In DNA, the CDR3 is TGCGCCAGCAGCTCGGGGAGCGGGACTAACTATGGCCACACCTTC. This rearrangement joins TRBV5-1 to TRBJ1-2; D possibly corresponds to TRBD1 (5 bases). The CDR3 totals 15 residues. CDR1 and CDR2 (germline): SGHRS, YFSETQ.

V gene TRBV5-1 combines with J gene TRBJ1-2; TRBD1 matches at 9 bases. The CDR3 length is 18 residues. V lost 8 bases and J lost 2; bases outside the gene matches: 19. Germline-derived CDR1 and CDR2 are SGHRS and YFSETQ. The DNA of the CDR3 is TGCGCCAGTCAACCGGGACAGGGTCCAACCTCAAGAAACTATGGCTACACCTTC. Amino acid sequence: CASQPGQGPTSRNYGYTF.

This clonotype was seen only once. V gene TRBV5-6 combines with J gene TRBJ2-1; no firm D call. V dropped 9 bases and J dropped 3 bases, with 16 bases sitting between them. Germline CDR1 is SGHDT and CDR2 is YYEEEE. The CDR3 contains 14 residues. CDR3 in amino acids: CATRPQDLYNEQFF. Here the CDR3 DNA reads TGTGCCACAAGGCCGCAAGACCTCTACAATGAGCAGTTCTTC. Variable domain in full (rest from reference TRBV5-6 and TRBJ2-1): DAGVTQSPTHLIKTRGQQVTLRCSPKSGHDTVSWYQQALGQGPQFIFQYYEEEERQRGNFPDRFSGHQFPNYSSELNVNALLLGDSALYLCATRPQDLYNEQFFGPGTRLTVL.

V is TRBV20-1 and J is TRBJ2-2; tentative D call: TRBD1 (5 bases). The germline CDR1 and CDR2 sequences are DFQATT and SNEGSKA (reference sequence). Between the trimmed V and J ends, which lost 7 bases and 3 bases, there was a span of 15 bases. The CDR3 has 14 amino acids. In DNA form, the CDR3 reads TGCAGTGTCCCCGGACGACAGTACACCGGGGAGCTGTTTTTT. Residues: CSVPGRQYTGELFF.

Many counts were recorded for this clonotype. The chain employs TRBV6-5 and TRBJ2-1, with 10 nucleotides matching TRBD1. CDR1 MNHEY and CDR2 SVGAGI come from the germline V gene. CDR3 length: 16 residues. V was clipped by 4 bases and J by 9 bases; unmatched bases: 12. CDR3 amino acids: CASSSTGQGPPSEQFF. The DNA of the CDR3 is TGTGCCAGCAGTTCCACGGGACAGGGGCCACCCAGTGAGCAGTTCTTC.

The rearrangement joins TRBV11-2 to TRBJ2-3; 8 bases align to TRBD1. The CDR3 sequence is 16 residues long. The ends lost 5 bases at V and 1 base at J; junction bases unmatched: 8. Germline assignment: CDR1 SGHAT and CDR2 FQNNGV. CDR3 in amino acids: CASSLSGGSGTDTQYF. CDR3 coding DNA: TGTGCCAGCAGCCTATCAGGGGGCTCGGGCACAGATACGCAGTATTTT. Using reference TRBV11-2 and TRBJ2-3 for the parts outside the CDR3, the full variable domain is EAGVAQSPRYKIIEKRQSVAFWCNPISGHATLYWYQQILGQGPKLLIQFQNNGVVDDSQLPKDRFSAERLKGVDSTLKIQPAKLEDSAVYLCASSLSGGSGTDTQYFGPGTRLTVL.

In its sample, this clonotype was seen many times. The CDR3 is CASSLPSGLSYNEQFF. The CDR3 DNA follows: TGTGCCAGCAGCTTACCATCAGGACTTTCGTACAATGAGCAGTTCTTC. The chain joins TRBV7-8 to TRBJ2-1; a weak D match, TRBD2 (5 bases). From germline, CDR1 is SGHVS and CDR2 FQNEAQ. CDR3 length: 16 amino acids. Trimming pared 2 bases from V and 4 bases from J, leaving 15 bases between.